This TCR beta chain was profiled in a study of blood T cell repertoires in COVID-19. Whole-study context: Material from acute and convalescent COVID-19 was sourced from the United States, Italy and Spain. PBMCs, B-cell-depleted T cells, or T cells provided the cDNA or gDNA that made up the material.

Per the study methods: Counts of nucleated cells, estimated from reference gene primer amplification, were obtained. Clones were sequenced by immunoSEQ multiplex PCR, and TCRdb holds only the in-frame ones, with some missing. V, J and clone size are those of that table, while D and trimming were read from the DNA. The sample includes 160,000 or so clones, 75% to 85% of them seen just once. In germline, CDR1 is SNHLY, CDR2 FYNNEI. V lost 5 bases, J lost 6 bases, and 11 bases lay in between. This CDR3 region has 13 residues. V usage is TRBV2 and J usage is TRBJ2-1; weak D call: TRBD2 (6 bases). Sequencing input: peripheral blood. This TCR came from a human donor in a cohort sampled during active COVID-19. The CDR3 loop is CASSRLVGNEQFF. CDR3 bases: TGTGCCAGCAGTAGACTAGTTGGCAATGAGCAGTTCTTC.